Listed below are T cell receptor beta chains from one sample, sequenced in a study of blood T cell repertoires in COVID-19. The assay was immunoSEQ multiplex PCR, and TCRdb's table has in-frame clones only and misses some. The sample holds about 130,000 clones, 70% to 80% seen once. The sequenced sample consisted of peripheral blood. The receptors originated from a woman in her 70s with COVID-19, enrolled during active disease. Each CDR3 is given with its conserved first and last residue. Each record gives: J gene, V gene, CDR3 protein.

TRBJ2-7,TRBV5-1,CASSWDSSYEQYF
TRBJ2-5,TRBV2,CASSDPSGGETQYF
TRBJ1-3,TRBV18,CASSPGQPSSGNTIYF
TRBJ2-2,TRBV19,CASSIDPSRQVHRGGLFF
TRBJ2-3,TRBV9,CASSVGGGAAGDTQYF
TRBJ2-1,TRBV24-1,CATRETSGGAGEQFF
TRBJ1-6,TRBV19,CASSTETGTYSPLHF
TRBJ2-7,TRBV2,CASRARVLSYEQYF
TRBJ2-7,TRBV30,CAWRRRGCHEQYF
TRBJ2-2,TRBV7-8,CASSRDWAGELFF
TRBJ1-3,TRBV3-1/TRBV3-2,CASSPNPTGNTIYF
TRBJ2-3,TRBV7-2,CASSPFGGAAGGTQYF
TRBJ2-7,TRBV19,CASSTDTGGEQYF
TRBJ1-5,TRBV18,CASSPQGAGQPQHF
TRBJ2-2,TRBV7-9,CASSLGGSTGELFF
TRBJ2-1,TRBV4-1,CASSTQRGDSYNEQFF
TRBJ1-2,TRBV7-8,CASSSPGGYGYTF
TRBJ1-2,TRBV2,CASSVMGTGGYGYTF
TRBJ2-3,TRBV4-2,CASRDGAGQYF
TRBJ2-3,TRBV21-1,CASSKDHREQNTDTQYF
TRBJ1-5,TRBV21-1,CASSKPGQTRRLYSNQPQHF
TRBJ2-3,TRBV7-3,CASSSGLAGALDTQYF
TRBJ2-5,TRBV14,CASSQTTGLETQYF
TRBJ1-1,TRBV5-1,CASSPGTGNTEAFF
TRBJ2-3,TRBV3-1/TRBV3-2,CASSPQPSGGARDTQYF
TRBJ2-1,TRBV7-9,CASSLAVVYNEQFF
TRBJ2-3,TRBV23-1,CASSCFGTVPQPTDTQYF
TRBJ1-6,TRBV10-2,CASTMGGAGSPLHF
TRBJ2-2,TRBV2,CASRDGTENTGELFF
TRBJ1-2,TRBV14,CASSATRGWNYGYTF
TRBJ1-5,TRBV19,CASSIGGQGAFNQPQHF
TRBJ1-5,TRBV27,CASSTGAQPQHF
TRBJ1-4,TRBV5-5,CASSDPGGADEKLFF
TRBJ2-7,TRBV13,CASSQKGVRSYEQYF
TRBJ1-5,TRBV28,CASSSGGAYQPQHF
TRBJ1-5,TRBV2,CASSELRQPQHF
TRBJ1-1,TRBV5-4,CASSLDRVKGAFF
TRBJ1-3,TRBV2,CASRDRESGNTIYF
TRBJ1-6,TRBV5-8,CASSFLGQSANNSPLHF
TRBJ1-3,TRBV7-9,CASSLVRGSGNTIYF
TRBJ1-2,TRBV3-1/TRBV3-2,CASSHDSYYGYTF
TRBJ2-4,TRBV3-1/TRBV3-2,CASSQLGQTGLGKNIQYF
TRBJ2-5,TRBV5-1,CASSFGSRQGEETQYF
TRBJ2-1,TRBV5-4,CASSLTTDSYNEQFF
TRBJ2-1,TRBV5-5,CASSFEAEQFF
TRBJ1-2,TRBV2,CAASRGNGYTF
TRBJ1-2,TRBV2,CASSRPGTGGGGYTF
TRBJ1-3,TRBV6-5,CASSYTGSLGNTIYF
TRBJ2-7,TRBV5-1,CASSLGGQDFYEQYF
TRBJ1-6,TRBV5-1,CASSLGDRASPLHF
TRBJ1-6,TRBV9,CASSVGQGATTNSPLHF
TRBJ2-3,TRBV7-3,CASSYPTSDTQYF
TRBJ1-5,TRBV6-5,CASGTGVIIQPQHF
TRBJ1-1,TRBV30,CAWSVKTGRNTEAFF
TRBJ2-3,TRBV1,CTSSPSGGHSTDTQYF
TRBJ1-2,TRBV30,CAWGGPYGYTF
TRBJ1-5,TRBV4-1,CASSQEFAGGSFPGPQHF
TRBJ2-1,TRBV3-1/TRBV3-2,CASSQGLATNEQFF
TRBJ2-3,TRBV5-1,CASSFGGFSTDTQYF
TRBJ1-5,TRBV2,CASSGQGPNQPQHF